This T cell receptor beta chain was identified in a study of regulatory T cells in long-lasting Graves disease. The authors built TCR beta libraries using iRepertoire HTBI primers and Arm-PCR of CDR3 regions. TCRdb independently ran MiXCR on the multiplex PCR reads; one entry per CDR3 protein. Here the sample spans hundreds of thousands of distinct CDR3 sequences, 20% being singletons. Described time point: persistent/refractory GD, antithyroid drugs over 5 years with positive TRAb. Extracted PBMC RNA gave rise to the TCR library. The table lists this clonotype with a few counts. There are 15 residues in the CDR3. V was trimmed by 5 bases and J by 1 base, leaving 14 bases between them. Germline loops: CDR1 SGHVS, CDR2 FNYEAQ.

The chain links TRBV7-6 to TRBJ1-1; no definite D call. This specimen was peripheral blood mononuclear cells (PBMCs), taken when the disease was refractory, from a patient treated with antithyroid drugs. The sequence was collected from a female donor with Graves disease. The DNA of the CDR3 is TGTGCCAGCAGCACATTCCAAGGTTGGAACACTGAAGCTTTCTTT. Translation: CASSTFQGWNTEAFF.